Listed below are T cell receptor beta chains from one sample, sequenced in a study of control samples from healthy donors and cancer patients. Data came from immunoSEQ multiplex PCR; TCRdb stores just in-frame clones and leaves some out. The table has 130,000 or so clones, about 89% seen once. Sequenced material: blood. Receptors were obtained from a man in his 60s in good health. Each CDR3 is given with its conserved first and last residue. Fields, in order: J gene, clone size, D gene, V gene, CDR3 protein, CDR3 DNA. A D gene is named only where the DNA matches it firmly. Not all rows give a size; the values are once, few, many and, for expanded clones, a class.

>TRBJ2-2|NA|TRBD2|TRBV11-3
CASSRGLAGGSNTGELFF
TGTGCCAGCAGCAGGGGACTAGCGGGGGGTTCGAACACCGGGGAGCTGTTTTTT
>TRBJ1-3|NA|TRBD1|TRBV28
CASSLLSPGQGHWGNTIYF
TGTGCCAGCAGTTTATTGAGTCCTGGACAGGGTCATTGGGGAAACACCATATATTTT
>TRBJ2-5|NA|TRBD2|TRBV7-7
CASSSLGGLAGIQETQYF
TGTGCTAGCAGCTCCCTCGGGGGGCTAGCGGGGATCCAAGAGACCCAGTACTTC
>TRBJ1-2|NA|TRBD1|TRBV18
CASSPLTGEDVTF
TGTGCCAGCTCACCGCTGACAGGGGAGGATGTCACCTTC
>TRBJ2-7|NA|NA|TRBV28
CASSSATAHSYEQYF
TGTGCCAGCAGTTCCGCGACGGCCCACTCCTACGAGCAGTACTTC
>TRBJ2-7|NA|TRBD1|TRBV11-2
CASSPRQGREQYF
TGTGCCAGCAGTCCTAGACAGGGGAGGGAGCAGTACTTC
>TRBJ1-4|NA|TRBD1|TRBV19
CASGQGANEKLFF
TGTGCCAGTGGACAGGGAGCTAATGAAAAACTGTTTTTT
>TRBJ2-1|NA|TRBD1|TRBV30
CAWDRDRGYNEQFF
TGTGCCTGGGACCGGGACAGGGGGTACAATGAGCAGTTCTTC
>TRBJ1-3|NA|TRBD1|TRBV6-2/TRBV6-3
CASSPGTVVTIYF
TGTGCCAGCAGCCCCGGGACAGTCGTCACCATATATTTT
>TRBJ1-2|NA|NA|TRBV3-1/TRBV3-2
CASSQGGTSGPYGYTF
TGTGCCAGCAGCCAAGGAGGCACGTCAGGCCCATATGGCTACACCTTC
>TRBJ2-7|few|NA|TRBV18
CASSPSQAYEQYF
TGTGCCAGCTCACCATCCCAAGCCTACGAGCAGTACTTC
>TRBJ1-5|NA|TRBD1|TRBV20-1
CSASQGRGDYSNQPQHF
TGCAGTGCTAGTCAGGGCAGGGGGGACTATAGCAATCAGCCCCAGCATTTT
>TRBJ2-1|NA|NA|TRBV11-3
CASSLRLVVHEQFF
TGTGCCAGCAGCTTAAGACTAGTTGTCCATGAGCAGTTCTTC
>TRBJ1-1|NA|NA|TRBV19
CASSILVGVSTEAFF
TGTGCCAGTAGTATCCTAGTTGGGGTCAGCACTGAAGCTTTCTTT
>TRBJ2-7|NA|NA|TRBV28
CASSSPFTGSLEQYF
TGTGCCAGCAGTTCTCCTTTTACAGGGTCCCTCGAGCAGTACTTC
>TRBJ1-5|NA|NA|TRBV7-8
CASSLADNQPQHF
TGTGCCAGCAGCTTAGCAGACAATCAGCCCCAGCATTTT
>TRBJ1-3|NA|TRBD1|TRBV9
CASSVGQGVSGNTIYF
TGTGCCAGCAGCGTCGGACAGGGGGTTTCTGGAAACACCATATATTTT
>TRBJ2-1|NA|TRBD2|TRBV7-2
CASSQLAGYNEQFF
TGTGCCAGCAGCCAACTAGCGGGGTACAATGAGCAGTTCTTC
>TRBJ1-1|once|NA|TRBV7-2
CASSLGRGEAFF
TGTGCCAGCAGCTTGGGACGAGGTGAAGCTTTCTTT
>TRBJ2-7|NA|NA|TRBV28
CASSPARVEQYF
TGTGCCAGCAGTCCCGCCAGGGTCGAGCAGTACTTC
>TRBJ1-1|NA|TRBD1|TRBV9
CASSVDPGGDEAFF
TGTGCCAGCAGCGTAGACCCAGGGGGGGATGAAGCTTTCTTT
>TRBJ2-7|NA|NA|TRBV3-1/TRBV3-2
CASGFRAYEQYF
TGTGCCAGCGGTTTTCGCGCCTACGAGCAGTACTTC
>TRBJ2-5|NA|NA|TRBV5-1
CASSVRDSKWETQYF
TGCGCCAGCAGCGTCCGGGACTCAAAGTGGGAGACCCAGTACTTC
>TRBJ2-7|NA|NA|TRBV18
CASSPRGDRLSYEQYF
TGTGCCAGCTCACCACGGGGCGATAGGCTATCCTACGAGCAGTACTTC
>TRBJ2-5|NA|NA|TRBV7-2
CASSLAGNQETQYF
TGTGCCAGCAGCTTAGCGGGGAACCAAGAGACCCAGTACTTC
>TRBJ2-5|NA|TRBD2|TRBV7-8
CASSLSFYGLAGDTPMGTQYF
TGTGCCAGCAGCTTATCGTTTTACGGACTAGCGGGGGACACGCCCATGGGGACCCAGTACTTC
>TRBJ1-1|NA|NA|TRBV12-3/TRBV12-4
CASSLNQEAFF
TGTGCCAGCAGTTTGAACCAGGAAGCTTTCTTT
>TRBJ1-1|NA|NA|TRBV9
CASSVAEGLSTEAFF
TGTGCCAGCAGCGTAGCGGAAGGGCTGAGCACTGAAGCTTTCTTT
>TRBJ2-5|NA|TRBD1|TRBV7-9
CASSASVRDRGQETQYF
TGTGCCAGCAGCGCTAGTGTACGAGACAGGGGACAAGAGACCCAGTACTTC
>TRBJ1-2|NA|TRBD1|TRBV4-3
CASSQRAGGGYGYTF
TGCGCCAGCAGCCAAAGGGCAGGGGGCGGGTATGGCTACACCTTC
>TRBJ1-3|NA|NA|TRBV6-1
CASSEQVSLYF
TGTGCCAGCAGTGAACAGGTGTCCCTATATTTT
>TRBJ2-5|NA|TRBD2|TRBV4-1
CASSQGGAGGTSGETQYF
TGCGCCAGCAGCCAAGGTGGAGCGGGGGGAACGTCGGGAGAGACCCAGTACTTC
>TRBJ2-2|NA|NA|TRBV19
CATPAGLGGELFF
TGTGCCACCCCGGCGGGGCTGGGTGGGGAGCTGTTTTTT
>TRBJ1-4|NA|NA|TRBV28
CASTAGGRTNEKLFF
TGTGCCAGCACCGCTGGGGGGAGGACTAATGAAAAACTGTTTTTT
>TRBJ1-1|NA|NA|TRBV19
CASSITRGTEAFF
TGTGCCAGTAGTATAACAAGGGGGACTGAAGCTTTCTTT
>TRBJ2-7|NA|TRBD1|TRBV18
CASSPGTGREGYF
TGTGCCAGCTCACCAGGGACAGGCCGCGAGGGGTACTTC
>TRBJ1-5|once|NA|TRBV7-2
CASSNQGTVQPQHF
TGTGCCAGCAGCAATCAGGGGACTGTCCAGCCCCAGCATTTT
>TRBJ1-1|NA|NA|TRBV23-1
CASSRHPQGVGTEAFF
TGCGCCAGCAGTCGCCATCCTCAGGGCGTAGGGACTGAAGCTTTCTTT
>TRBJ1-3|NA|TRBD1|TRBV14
CASSPSNRGRGNTIYF
TGTGCCAGCAGCCCCTCAAACAGGGGGCGCGGAAACACCATATATTTT
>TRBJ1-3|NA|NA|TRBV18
CASSPPAGYGNTIYF
TGTGCCAGCTCACCACCTGCAGGGTATGGAAACACCATATATTTT
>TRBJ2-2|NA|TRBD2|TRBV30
CAWSVGSGGTGELFF
TGTGCCTGGAGTGTCGGCTCGGGGGGCACCGGGGAGCTGTTTTTT
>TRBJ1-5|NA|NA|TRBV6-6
CASSRSGDQPQHF
TGTGCCAGCAGCCGATCCGGGGATCAGCCCCAGCATTTT
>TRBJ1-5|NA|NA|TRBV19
CASSPSPGGNQPQHF
TGTGCCAGTAGTCCAAGCCCTGGAGGCAATCAGCCCCAGCATTTT
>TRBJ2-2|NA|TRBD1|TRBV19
CASRSGTGSTGELFF
TGTGCCAGTAGGTCCGGGACAGGGTCCACCGGGGAGCTGTTTTTT
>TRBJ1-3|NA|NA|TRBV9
CASSVGDNSLSGNTIYF
TGTGCCAGCAGCGTAGGGGACAACTCCCTCTCTGGAAACACCATATATTTT
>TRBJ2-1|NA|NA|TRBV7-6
CASSRSGASYNEQFF
TGTGCCAGCAGTAGGTCGGGGGCCTCCTACAATGAGCAGTTCTTC
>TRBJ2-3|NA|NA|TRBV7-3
CASSSFTDTQYF
TGTGCCAGCAGCTCCTTCACAGATACGCAGTATTTT
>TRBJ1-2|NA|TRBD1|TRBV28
CASSSPGTGDYGYTF
TGTGCCAGCAGTAGCCCCGGGACAGGGGACTATGGCTACACCTTC
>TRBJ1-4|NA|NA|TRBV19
CASSIHILTNEKLFF
TGTGCCAGTAGTATTCACATACTAACAAACGAAAAACTGTTTTTT
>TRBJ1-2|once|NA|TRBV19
CASSSQAGSYGYTF
TGTGCCAGTAGCTCCCAGGCAGGTAGCTATGGCTACACCTTC
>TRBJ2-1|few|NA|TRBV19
CASSIGTASYNEQFF
TGTGCCAGTAGTATCGGTACAGCCTCCTACAATGAGCAGTTCTTC
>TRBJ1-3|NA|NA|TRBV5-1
CASSSTTDSAGNTIYF
TGCGCCAGCAGCTCGACGACAGACTCGGCCGGAAACACCATATATTTT
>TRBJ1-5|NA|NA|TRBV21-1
CASSNLSGGSNQPQHF
TGTGCCAGCAGCAACCTCTCTGGAGGTAGCAATCAGCCCCAGCATTTT
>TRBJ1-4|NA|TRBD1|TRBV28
CASSFRDRGPISRQKLFF
TGTGCCAGCAGTTTCCGGGACAGGGGCCCAATCTCTCGCCAAAAACTGTTTTTT
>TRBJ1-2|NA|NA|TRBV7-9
CASSLGPINYGYTF
TGTGCCAGCAGCTTAGGACCGATTAACTATGGCTACACCTTC
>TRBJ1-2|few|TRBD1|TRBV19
CATGTGGFYGYTF
TGTGCCACCGGGACAGGGGGTTTCTATGGCTACACCTTC
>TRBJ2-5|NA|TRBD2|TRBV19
CASSISVRSVAGGPGTETQYF
TGTGCCAGTAGTATCTCCGTCCGTTCGGTAGCGGGGGGGCCGGGTACAGAGACCCAGTACTTC
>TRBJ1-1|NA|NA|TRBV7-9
CASSLAGLWENTEAFF
TGTGCCAGCAGCTTAGCGGGGTTATGGGAGAACACTGAAGCTTTCTTT
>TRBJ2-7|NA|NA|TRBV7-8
CASSLFVGSSYEQYF
TGTGCCAGCAGCTTATTTGTCGGAAGCTCCTACGAGCAGTACTTC